The next 3 T cell receptor beta chains were all read from a single sample in a study of CD8+ T cells in alopecia areata. RNA was isolated and reverse transcribed to cDNA, the sequencing template. This table comes from immunoSEQ multiplex PCR, and its TCRdb copy is limited to in-frame clones, with some not included. The top ten hold roughly 13% of the sample, which has roughly 170,000 clones, roughly 50% seen once. Treatment in this sample: oral pan-JAK inhibitor, 5-10 mg twice daily. The sample consisted of CD8+ T cells sorted from blood, taken at week 24, from a patient treated with tofacitinib. Receptors originate from a human donor with alopecia areata.

The rearrangement joins TRBV25-1 to TRBJ2-3; 10 bases are shared with TRBD2. V shed 7 bases, J shed 0 bases, and the junction held 7 bases outside the gene matches. CDR3 length equals 16 residues. From germline, CDR1 is MGHDK and CDR2 SYGVNS. DNA of the CDR3: TGTGCCAGCACTAGCGGGGGAGATACTAGCACAGATACGCAGTATTTT. Protein: CASTSGGDTSTDTQYF.

The chain joins TRBV5-1 to TRBJ2-7; D not certain. The CDR3 sequence is 8 residues long. V lost 10 bases, J lost 5 bases, and 4 bases lay in between. CDR1 is SGHRS and CDR2 is YFSETQ in the germline V gene. The CDR3 loop reads CAGDEQYF. The DNA for the CDR3 is TGCGCCGGCGACGAGCAGTACTTC.

V usage is TRBV5-1 and J usage is TRBJ2-5; 9 bases are shared with TRBD1. V was pared by 0 bases and J by 7 bases, with 7 bases of the junction left unmatched. Germline loops: CDR1 SGHRS, CDR2 YFSETQ. The CDR3 is 15 amino acids. The CDR3 here is CASSLDNRGLVTQYF. In DNA, the CDR3 is TGCGCCAGCAGCTTGGACAACAGGGGGCTGGTGACCCAGTACTTC.